This T cell receptor beta chain was sequenced in a study of spatial heterogeneity in lung cancer. Study background: When available, follow-up PBMC samples taken a median of around 25 months after resection were sequenced. Study observations and caveats: Tumor TCRs that were ubiquitous and expanded showed up in blood more at resection than follow-up.

The CDR3 consists of 14 residues. V dropped 5 bases and J dropped 2; count of bases not matched to a gene: 4. Germline V gives CDR1 DFQATT, CDR2 SNEGSKA (reference sequence). Unique molecular identifiers, one per molecule, were present on every TCR cDNA molecule. TCRdb reanalysed the 5' RACE reads using MiXCR and keeps one entry per CDR3 protein. The sample has about 32,000 distinct CDR3 sequences; over 9.5% are singletons. Notes on this clonotype: Its antigen is as yet unknown.

Time point described: blood at routine non-recurrence follow-up after resection. Whole RNA from tumor, nontumor lung or frozen PBMC was sequenced unsorted. Source: PBMCs, taken at follow-up. The sequence derives from a female donor with early-stage non-small cell lung cancer. The chain couples TRBV20-1 to TRBJ2-3; 10 nucleotides agree with TRBD2. The CDR3 reads CSARSGGATDTQYF. CDR3 bases: TGCAGTGCTCGCAGCGGGGGGGCCACAGATACGCAGTATTTT.